Shown below are 4 T cell receptor beta chains from a single sample sequenced in a study of spatial heterogeneity in lung cancer. The time point was: sample taken at primary tumor resection. Sequencing covered unsorted whole RNA taken from tumor, nontumor lung or frozen PBMC. TCRdb re-called the 5' RACE reads with MiXCR, one entry per CDR3 protein. The table includes approximately 3,100 distinct CDR3 sequences, roughly 29% detected once. Sequenced here: PBMCs, sampled at surgery. These receptors were obtained from a female donor with early-stage non-small cell lung cancer.

With regard to this clonotype: A library prepared for alpha chains yielded this beta chain as an off-target read; its size is of little meaning. The rearrangement uses TRBV7-8 and TRBJ2-3; TRBD2 is a possible D gene (5 bases). This CDR3 contains 15 residues. V was trimmed by 5 bases and J by 0 bases, leaving 12 bases between them. CDR1 is SGHVS, CDR2 FQNEAQ, per germline. CDR3 in amino acids: CASSPNGMSTDTQYF. CDR3 nucleotides: TGTGCCAGCAGCCCCAACGGGATGAGCACAGATACGCAGTATTTT. The full variable domain, its missing parts supplied by reference TRBV7-8 and TRBJ2-3, is GAGVSQSPRYKVAKRGQDVALRCDPISGHVSLFWYQQALGQGPEFLTYFQNEAQLDKSGLPSDRFFAERPEGSVSTLKIQRTQQEDSAVYLCASSPNGMSTDTQYFGPGTRLTVL.

This clonotype was seen once. The library was designed around alpha chains, so this beta chain is a stray read whose abundance carries little weight. The rearrangement links TRBV28 to TRBJ2-1, with 14 bases fitting TRBD2. The V gene's germline CDR1 is MDHEN and CDR2 SYDVKM. The CDR3 contains 19 residues. V was pared by 4 bases and J by 6 bases, with 14 bases of the junction left unmatched. The CDR3 protein is CASSSAGTSGSGVFNEQFF. The CDR3 DNA reads as TGTGCCAGCAGTTCCGCCGGGACTAGCGGGAGCGGGGTGTTCAATGAGCAGTTCTTC.

A few counts support this clonotype. For a library built for alpha chains, this beta chain is a stray read; little rests on its size. The chain has TRBV18 and TRBJ2-7; 13 bases fit TRBD2. The CDR3 loop spans 14 amino acids. V trimming: 3 bases; J trimming: 4 bases; junction bases outside the gene matches: 0. CDR1 is KGHSH and CDR2 is LQKENI in the germline V gene. The CDR3 reads CASSPGLAGYEQYF. CDR3 nucleotides: TGTGCCAGCTCACCGGGACTAGCGGGATACGAGCAGTACTTC.

Turning to this clonotype: Within a library made for alpha chains, this beta chain is off target, and its count is uninformative. The rearrangement uses TRBV9 and TRBJ2-3; 10 nucleotides line up with TRBD2. From germline, CDR1 is SGDLS and CDR2 YYNGEE. This CDR3 contains 17 residues. Germline trimming cut 0 bases from V and 5 bases from J; bases unmatched to any gene: 9. For the CDR3, the DNA is TGTGCCAGCAGCGTAGGAAGTCTAGCGGGAGTTGGAGATACGCAGTATTTT. Its protein is CASSVGSLAGVGDTQYF.